The entry below describes one T cell receptor beta chain. What antigen it recognizes has not been identified. No clone much larger than this one lies a single base away; base qualities are absent. The data were obtained in a study of blood T cell repertoires in COVID-19 (TCRdb year 2020). About the full investigation: The collaborator samples originated in the United States, Italy and Spain and spanned the acute and convalescent phases of COVID-19. The material from the prospective study consisted of cDNA or gDNA derived from T cells, B-cell-depleted T cells, or PBMCs. Deeply sampled blood TCRbeta repertoires from subjects exposed to, actively infected with, or recovered from COVID-19 were included in the dataset. The repertoires were released in a freely available public database intended as a resource for research on the immune response to SARS-CoV-2. Samples came from the ongoing ImmuneRACE study (first 160 participants) plus 1,254 subjects from 6 global collaborators. The sample metadata nearly always contained a de-identified subject ID, COVID-19 status, age in years and sex. HLA class I and class II types, where available, came from metadata supplied by the sample provider rather than from assay-based typing. On the study overall, not on this receptor specifically: The quantity of clinical and demographic metadata differed by source and by participant and was supplied without curation.

Each collaborating institution followed its own protocols to collect whole blood in K2EDTA tubes. Collaborator samples were shipped for TCRbeta analysis as frozen whole blood, isolated PBMCs, or DNA extracted from either sample type. TCRbeta CDR3 regions were amplified from genomic DNA by means of the immunoSEQ Assay, a bias-controlled multiplex PCR. Under the source paper's analysis protocol: The number of nucleated cells in each sample was estimated by amplification of reference gene primers within the assay. Sequence reads were collapsed and filtered to measure the absolute abundance of every unique TCRbeta CDR3 rearrangement. Productive Simpson clonality was computed per sample as the square root of Simpson's diversity index over productive rearrangements. Drawn from immuneACCESS, this table holds only the in-frame rearrangements with V and J called that TCRdb kept. Clones are partly lost; checked studies trace under half to an unresolved V gene and leave the rest unexplained. The DNA was the basis for D and trimming; V, J and clone size are from that table. This sample comprises tens of thousands of clones, approximately 82% of them detected only once. Jointly, the top ten make up about 5.2% of the sample.

This TCR came from a human donor in a cohort sampled during active COVID-19. The specimen sequenced was peripheral blood.

The CDR3 protein sequence reads: CASSEWGRAKNIQYF. At the DNA level, the sequence is TGTGCCAGCAGCGAGTGGGGGCGGGCCAAAAACATTCAGTACTTC. The chain uses TRBV9 and TRBJ2-4; TRBD1 is possibly the D segment (6 matching bases). The CDR3 starts with the cysteine, ends with the phenylalanine, and has 15 residues. Only CDR3 DNA remains: 45 bases, in frame from the first base. The junction shows trimming of 3 bases on V and 1 base on J, plus 11 bases between the germline ends. From a lookup of the germline V gene, CDR1 and CDR2 are SGDLS and YYNGEE. Where the CDR3 stops, the reference TRBV9 and TRBJ2-4 genes take over; the full variable domain is DSGVTQTPKHLITATGQRVTLRCSPRSGDLSVYWYQQSLDQGLQFLIQYYNGEERAKGNILERFSAQQFPDLHSELNLSSLELGDSALYFCASSEWGRAKNIQYFGAGTRLSVL.